A single sample gave rise to the 16 T cell receptor beta chains below, sequenced in a study of regulatory T cells in long-lasting Graves disease. The authors built TCR beta libraries using iRepertoire HTBI primers and Arm-PCR of CDR3 regions. TCRdb re-called the multiplex PCR reads through MiXCR, storing one row per CDR3 protein. Counted here are around 400,000 distinct CDR3 sequences, about 15% occurring once; the ten biggest clones make up about 7.8%. The time point is: newly diagnosed GD, antithyroid drugs for less than 3 months. PBMC RNA served as the TCR library source. These data are also associated with another study on T cells in Graves' hyperthyroidism and ophthalmopathy.

The sequencing here drew on peripheral blood mononuclear cells (PBMCs), taken at new diagnosis, from a patient treated with antithyroid drugs. These TCRs come from a woman in her forties with Graves disease.

This clonotype showed up just once. The V and J genes are TRBV19 and TRBJ2-3; D is undetermined. There are 12 residues in the CDR3. Trimming removed 4 bases at V and 5 bases at J, with 7 bases between. The germline gives CDR1 LNHDA, CDR2 SQIVND (reference sequence). The DNA of the CDR3 is TGTGCCAGTAGTAGGGTTGGAGATACGCAGTATTTT. Its translation: CASSRVGDTQYF.

In this sample, this clonotype turned up many times. The chain recombines TRBV11-1 with TRBJ2-7, with D hard to call. Germline V gene lookup returns CDR1 SGHAT and CDR2 FQDESV (reference sequence). Trimming cost V 5 bases and J 0 bases, with 14 bases left between them. This CDR3 has 15 amino acids. Here the CDR3 reads CASSAIWGSSYEQYF. CDR3 DNA: TGTGCCAGCAGCGCTATTTGGGGAAGCTCCTACGAGCAGTACTTC. Using reference TRBV11-1 and TRBJ2-7 for the parts outside the CDR3, the full variable domain is EAEVAQSPRYKITEKSQAVAFWCDPISGHATLYWYRQILGQGPELLVQFQDESVVDDSQLPKDRFSAERLKGVDSTLKIQPAELGDSAMYLCASSAIWGSSYEQYFGPGTRLTVT.

This chain joins TRBV11-2 and TRBJ1-2; unclear D gene. Trimming pared 5 bases from V and 3 bases from J, leaving 10 bases between. This CDR3 spans 13 amino acids. Per germline, CDR1 SGHAT and CDR2 FQNNGV. In nucleotides, the CDR3 is TGTGCCAGCAGCCCGGATATATACTATGGCTACACCTTC. It translates to CASSPDIYYGYTF.

In its sample, this clonotype was seen many times. V usage is TRBV11-2 and J usage is TRBJ2-1; D ambiguous. The CDR3 runs 14 residues. Germline lookup yields CDR1 SGHAT and CDR2 FQNNGV. Between the trimmed V and J ends, which lost 7 bases and 8 bases, there was a span of 18 bases. CDR3 DNA: TGTGCCAGCACCAAATCAATTCAGGCCGATGAGCAGTTCTTC. Amino acid sequence: CASTKSIQADEQFF.

The chain combines TRBV10-3 with TRBJ1-4; D remains ambiguous. Trimming shortened V by 3 bases and J by 4 bases, and 9 bases separated the two germline ends. This CDR3 region has 14 residues. Germline CDR1 is ENHRY and CDR2 is SYGVKD. CDR3 sequence reads: CAISESKGNEKLFF. The CDR3 DNA follows: TGTGCCATCAGTGAATCGAAGGGTAATGAAAAACTGTTTTTT.

This clonotype was observed at least ten times. The rearrangement links TRBV24-1 to TRBJ2-3; D gene unclear. Deletions cut 6 bases from V and 11 bases from J, with 26 bases between. This CDR3 is built from 16 residues. Germline V gives CDR1 KGHDR, CDR2 SFDVKD. The DNA for the CDR3 is TGTGCCACCAGTTTGGACGGCCTAGGAAGAACCTGGGGGCAGTATTTT. Its translation: CATSLDGLGRTWGQYF.

This clonotype was recorded many times. The V gene is TRBV15, the J gene TRBJ2-4; D unresolved. V lost 3 bases, J lost 7 bases, and 10 bases lay in between. The CDR3 totals 13 residues. Per germline, CDR1 LNHNV and CDR2 YYDKDF (reference sequence). The CDR3 region is CATSSALINIQYF. CDR3 in DNA: TGTGCCACCAGCAGCGCACTCATTAACATTCAGTACTTC. Full variable domain (missing parts from reference TRBV15 and TRBJ2-4): DAMVIQNPRYQVTQFGKPVTLSCSQTLNHNVMYWYQQKSSQAPKLLFHYYDKDFNNEADTPDNFQSRRPNTSFCFLDIRSPGLGDTAMYLCATSSALINIQYFGAGTRLSVL.

In its sample, this clonotype was seen many times. The J gene is TRBJ1-5, the V gene TRBV6-1; TRBD1 matches 7 bases. The germline gives CDR1 MNHNS, CDR2 SASEGT. V was clipped by 5 bases and J by 6 bases; unmatched bases: 7. CDR3 length: 14 residues. The CDR3 DNA reads as TGTGCCAGCAGTCTAGTAGGGGGCCGTCAGCCCCAGCATTTT. Encoded protein: CASSLVGGRQPQHF.

Ten or more counts support this clonotype. The genes are TRBV5-6 and TRBJ2-7; 8 positions match TRBD1. Germline V CDR1 and CDR2: SGHDT, YYEEEE. The CDR3 is 14 amino acids. V trimming: 4 bases; J trimming: 4 bases; junction bases outside the gene matches: 7. CDR3 protein: CASSAGTGQYEQYF. The CDR3 DNA reads TGTGCCAGCAGCGCCGGGACAGGACAGTACGAGCAGTACTTC.

V and J are TRBV4-3 and TRBJ2-5; possible D gene TRBD1, 5 bases. The germline V and J ends were trimmed by 1 base and 7 bases, with 10 bases remaining between them. CDR1 and CDR2 from the germline V gene are LGHNA and YSLEER. This CDR3 comprises 13 residues. CDR3 loop: CASSQGPRGTQYF. The CDR3 DNA reads TGCGCCAGCAGCCAAGGCCCAAGGGGGACCCAGTACTTC.

This clonotype was observed at least ten times. The chain joins TRBV20-1 to TRBJ2-1; TRBD1 is a possible D gene (5 bases). The CDR3 extends over 12 amino acids. V lost 2 bases to trimming and J lost 9 bases, with 11 bases between them. The germline CDR1 and CDR2 sequences are DFQATT and SNEGSKA (reference sequence). The CDR3 loop is CSARSLGAEQFF. CDR3 DNA: TGCAGTGCTAGATCCCTAGGGGCTGAGCAGTTCTTC.

This clonotype was counted ten times or more. The junction shows a germline mismatch at one end, possibly a read error. The chain has TRBV2 and TRBJ2-7; D call uncertain. This CDR3 is 13 amino acids long. Germline V lookup: CDR1 SNHLY, CDR2 FYNNEI. CDR3 residues: CASSAQFSYEQYF. Written as DNA, the CDR3 is TGTGCCAGCAGTGCACAGTTTTCCTATGAGCAGTACTTC.

This clonotype has at least ten counts. V usage is TRBV12-3 or TRBV12-4 and J usage is TRBJ2-7; D is ambiguous. V gave up 5 bases and J gave up 2 bases, with 19 bases separating them. This CDR3 contains 16 residues. This CDR3 reads CASSPRRSSLPYEQYF. CDR3 DNA sequence: TGTGCCAGCAGTCCCCGGCGGAGCTCCCTTCCCTACGAGCAGTACTTC.

The chain has TRBV30 and TRBJ2-3; a possible D gene is TRBD1 (5 bases). Trimming left V 4 bases short and J 3 bases short, with 14 bases between. CDR3 length equals 14 residues. Germline assignment: CDR1 GTSNPN and CDR2 SVGIG (reference sequence). Written as DNA, the CDR3 is TGTGCCTGGACTCCCCAGGGCGCGACAGATACGCAGTATTTT. This translates into CAWTPQGATDTQYF.

This clonotype was counted ten times or more. The chain has TRBV13 and TRBJ2-7, with TRBD2 matching 9 bases. CDR3 length equals 19 residues. With V trimmed by 5 bases and J by 3 bases, 20 bases remained unmatched. Germline CDR1 PRHDT, CDR2 FYEKMQ (reference sequence). CDR3 in amino acids: CASSPFPAGGAGVDYEQYF. The CDR3, as DNA: TGTGCCAGCAGCCCTTTCCCAGCGGGAGGAGCCGGAGTCGACTACGAGCAGTACTTC.

This clonotype came up many times. The chain links TRBV19 to TRBJ1-4; D remains ambiguous. There are 13 residues in the CDR3. V dropped 8 bases and J dropped 8 bases, with 15 bases sitting between them. Germline V lookup: CDR1 LNHDA, CDR2 SQIVND (reference sequence). The chain's CDR3 is CASQDSPREKLFF. In DNA form, the CDR3 reads TGTGCCAGTCAGGATTCTCCCCGCGAAAAACTGTTTTTT.